This T cell receptor beta chain was captured in a study of blood T cell repertoires in COVID-19. Study in general: PBMCs, B-cell-depleted T cells, or T cells provided the cDNA or gDNA that made up the material.

Living in under 30 US areas, the participants were between 18 and 89 years of age. Participants reported their clinical history, and cohort assignment relied on those reports. Germline V CDR1 and CDR2: LGHDT, YNNKEL (reference sequence). Trimming cost V 2 bases and J 6 bases; bases outside gene matches: 11. The CDR3 consists of 18 residues. Method: immunoSEQ multiplex PCR; TCRdb's copy keeps in-frame clones and lacks some. The sample carries 230,000 or so clones, 65% to 85% recorded once. Material: PBMCs or T cells enriched from blood (not recorded which). The receptor was derived from a man aged 45-60 years who had recovered from COVID-19. This chain links TRBV3-1 (or the pseudogene TRBV3-2) with TRBJ2-3, with 13 bases identical to TRBD2. The CDR3 DNA sequence: TGTGCCAGCAGCCAATCGGGACTAGCGGGGAGGAGTGGCGATACGCAGTATTTT. Residues: CASSQSGLAGRSGDTQYF.